A selection of T cell receptor beta chains follows, all from one sample in a study of cytomegalovirus exposure and HLA in healthy donors. Assay: immunoSEQ multiplex PCR; the TCRdb copy retains only in-frame clones and omits some. The sample includes under 110,000 clones, around 80% of them seen just once. The material sequenced was PBMCs. These receptor sequences come from a woman aged 45-65 years in good health and CMV-seropositive. Each CDR3 is given with its conserved first and last residue. A D gene is named only where the DNA matches it firmly. Expanded clones are given a class, and other clones once, few, many or no size at all.

v_call,j_call,d_call,cdr3_length,clone_size,cdr3_aa,cdr3_nt
TRBV9,TRBJ1-6,NA,17,NA,CASSVGLGRSYNSPLHF,TGTGCCAGCAGCGTAGGGCTTGGCAGGTCCTATAATTCACCCCTCCACTTT
TRBV6-6,TRBJ1-5,NA,14,few,CASSYRLSLQPQHF,TGTGCCAGCAGTTATCGGTTAAGTTTGCAGCCCCAGCATTTT
TRBV2,TRBJ1-6,TRBD1,16,NA,CASRPHTGAINSPLHF,TGTGCCAGCAGGCCTCATACAGGGGCTATCAATTCACCCCTCCACTTT
TRBV18,TRBJ1-5,TRBD1,15,NA,CASSPGTGGNQPQHF,TGTGCCAGCTCGCCAGGGACAGGGGGTAATCAGCCCCAGCATTTT
TRBV18,TRBJ1-5,NA,13,NA,CASSPAGHQPQHF,TGTGCCAGCTCACCGGCAGGGCATCAGCCCCAGCATTTT
TRBV30,TRBJ2-7,TRBD1,14,NA,CAWWTGPSSYEQYF,TGTGCCTGGTGGACAGGGCCCAGCTCCTACGAGCAGTACTTC
TRBV28,TRBJ2-7,NA,12,NA,CASSYATYEQYF,TGTGCCAGCAGTTACGCGACCTACGAGCAGTACTTC
TRBV6-5,TRBJ1-2,TRBD1,15,NA,CASSYRGQGGHGYTF,TGTGCCAGCAGTTATCGGGGACAGGGAGGCCATGGCTACACCTTC
TRBV6-5,TRBJ1-1,TRBD1,13,NA,CATFRDRGTEAFF,TGTGCCACCTTCCGGGACAGGGGGACTGAAGCTTTCTTT
TRBV7-2,TRBJ2-1,TRBD2,14,NA,CASSLALVAGMQFF,TGTGCCAGCAGCTTAGCGTTGGTAGCGGGGATGCAGTTCTTC
TRBV7-6,TRBJ2-7,TRBD2,19,NA,CASSLQIELAGGPSYEQYF,TGTGCCAGCAGCCTACAGATTGAGCTAGCGGGGGGCCCTTCCTACGAGCAGTACTTC
TRBV29-1,TRBJ2-5,NA,13,NA,CSVVGYAGEAQYF,TGCAGCGTCGTAGGATATGCCGGGGAGGCCCAGTACTTC
TRBV19,TRBJ2-1,TRBD2,14,once,CASSARAGGPEQFF,TGTGCCAGTAGTGCTCGGGCGGGGGGCCCTGAGCAGTTCTTC
TRBV10-1,TRBJ1-1,TRBD1,12,NA,CASSTGGTEAFF,TGCGCCAGCAGTACAGGGGGCACTGAAGCTTTCTTT
TRBV10-3,TRBJ2-7,NA,15,NA,CAISESGVGSYEQYF,TGTGCCATCAGTGAGTCCGGGGTGGGGTCCTACGAGCAGTACTTC
TRBV28,TRBJ1-2,NA,13,NA,CASSLSGPYGYTF,TGTGCCAGCAGTTTATCAGGGCCCTATGGCTACACCTTC
TRBV7-2,TRBJ1-3,NA,16,NA,CASSPGGPSAGNTIYF,TGTGCCAGCAGCCCGGGGGGTCCGTCGGCTGGAAACACCATATATTTT
TRBV11-2,TRBJ2-7,TRBD2,18,NA,CASSFGLSGRGLPYEQYF,TGTGCCAGCAGCTTCGGTTTGTCGGGGCGGGGGTTACCCTACGAGCAGTACTTC
TRBV10-1,TRBJ1-1,NA,11,NA,CARQGNTEAFF,TGCGCCAGACAGGGCAACACTGAAGCTTTCTTT
TRBV2,TRBJ1-2,NA,14,NA,CASSENGGEYGYTF,TGTGCCAGCAGTGAGAACGGGGGGGAGTATGGCTACACCTTC
TRBV14,TRBJ2-7,TRBD2,22,NA,CASSQTGRQLGTSGGRFYEQYF,TGTGCCAGCAGCCAAACCGGCCGACAGCTGGGGACTAGCGGGGGCCGATTCTACGAGCAGTACTTC
TRBV5-4,TRBJ2-2,TRBD1,15,NA,CASSLQDRVPGELFF,TGTGCCAGCAGCCTCCAGGACAGGGTACCCGGGGAGCTGTTTTTT
TRBV28,TRBJ2-2,TRBD2,18,NA,CASSFAGVRRLNTGELFF,TGTGCCAGCAGTTTTGCGGGGGTAAGGCGGTTGAACACCGGGGAGCTGTTTTTT
TRBV19,TRBJ2-7,TRBD1,15,few,CASSMYRGRSYEQYF,TGTGCCAGTAGTATGTACAGGGGGCGGTCCTACGAGCAGTACTTC
TRBV9,TRBJ1-2,TRBD1,15,NA,CASSAQQGANYGYTF,TGTGCCAGCAGCGCCCAACAGGGGGCTAACTATGGCTACACCTTC
TRBV6-5,TRBJ1-6,TRBD1,16,NA,CASSLTGALLNSPLHF,TGTGCCAGCAGTTTGACAGGGGCGCTATTAAATTCACCCCTCCACTTT
TRBV28,TRBJ2-1,TRBD2,15,NA,CASSPPGGGYNEQFF,TGTGCCAGCAGTCCCCCCGGGGGGGGGTACAATGAGCAGTTCTTC
TRBV19,TRBJ1-5,TRBD1,15,NA,CASETRDRGNQPQHF,TGTGCCAGCGAAACCCGGGACAGAGGCAATCAGCCCCAGCATTTT